Many counts were recorded for the clone carrying this T cell receptor (beta chain). Its antigen is still unknown. It was RNA transcripts that yielded the amplified TCR beta CDR3 regions. A first-round RT-PCR of the TCR CDR3 used the HTBI primer set. TCRdb called the multiplex PCR reads again in MiXCR, with one record for every CDR3 protein. The profile shows about 410,000 distinct CDR3 sequences, 13% to 15% of them singletons. Trimming pared 1 base from V and 6 bases from J, leaving 10 bases between. CDR1 SGHNT and CDR2 YYREEE come from the germline V gene (reference sequence). The CDR3 has 13 residues. The data originate from a study of T cells in Graves' hyperthyroidism and ophthalmopathy. Study-level results: In the analysis, a 13 V-J model separated ophthalmopathy from stable hyperthyroidism. Ophthalmopathy was model-predicted a median roughly six months pre-onset.

V gene TRBV5-4 combines with J gene TRBJ1-2; D might be TRBD1 (6 bases). Sequenced: blood. This clonotype was sampled from a young woman with Graves' ophthalmopathy. CDR3 bases: TGTGCCAGCAGCTTGTCAGGGGATGATGGCTACACCTTC. The encoded protein is CASSLSGDDGYTF.